These T cell receptor beta chains were read from a single sample in a study of shared clonotypes between healthy human individuals. The assay was immunoSEQ multiplex PCR, and TCRdb's table has in-frame clones only and misses some. Of approximately 530,000 clones in the sample, about 95% were seen once. The sequenced material came from naive CD4+ T cells sorted from blood. The source is a woman between 25 and 40 years old in good health. The CDR3 runs from the conserved cysteine through the conserved F or W. Each record gives: V gene, clone size, D gene, J gene, CDR3 DNA, CDR3 protein. A D gene is named only where the DNA matches it firmly. Not every row has a clone size; where given, it reads once, few, many or a size class.

V: TRBV6-1
size: NA
D: NA
J: TRBJ2-7
DNA: TGTGCCAGCAGAGGGGTGAACGAGCAGTACTTC
CDR3: CASRGVNEQYF

V: TRBV6-5
size: NA
D: NA
J: TRBJ1-6
DNA: TGTGCCAGCAGTCCCCCAGACAAACGGTCACCCCTCCACTTT
CDR3: CASSPPDKRSPLHF

V: TRBV29-1
size: NA
D: NA
J: TRBJ1-1
DNA: TGCAGCGTTAAGACAGTGAACACTGAAGCTTTCTTT
CDR3: CSVKTVNTEAFF

V: TRBV28
size: NA
D: NA
J: TRBJ1-2
DNA: TGTGCCACTAACTTAGATCGACAGGCAAACTATGGCTACACCTTC
CDR3: CATNLDRQANYGYTF

V: TRBV28
size: NA
D: TRBD1
J: TRBJ1-5
DNA: TGTGCCAGCAGTTCCGCGGGACAGGAGAATCAGCCCCAGCATTTT
CDR3: CASSSAGQENQPQHF

V: TRBV28
size: NA
D: TRBD1
J: TRBJ1-2
DNA: TGTGCCAGCAGCCAAACTTCGGGACAGCCTAACTATGGCTACACCTTC
CDR3: CASSQTSGQPNYGYTF

V: TRBV2
size: once
D: TRBD1
J: TRBJ1-2
DNA: TGTGCCAGCCGCCTGGACAGGGTCTGGGGCTACACCTTC
CDR3: CASRLDRVWGYTF

V: TRBV6-6
size: NA
D: NA
J: TRBJ2-1
DNA: TGTGCCAGCAGTGCTAGAGACTTATTATACAATGAGCAGTTCTTC
CDR3: CASSARDLLYNEQFF

V: TRBV15
size: NA
D: NA
J: TRBJ2-7
DNA: TGTGCCACCAGCAGTGAACCCCACGGGGTGTCCTACGAGCAGTACTTC
CDR3: CATSSEPHGVSYEQYF

V: TRBV27
size: NA
D: TRBD1
J: TRBJ1-4
DNA: TGTGCCAGCAGGGACAGGGCGTCCTGGGAAAAACTGTTTTTT
CDR3: CASRDRASWEKLFF

V: TRBV20-1
size: once
D: NA
J: TRBJ2-1
DNA: TGCAGTGCAATTGACGGGGGCCAGTTCTTC
CDR3: CSAIDGGQFF

V: TRBV18
size: once
D: NA
J: TRBJ2-7
DNA: TGTGCCAGCTCACCGACGCGCGGGGAAAACGAGCAGTACTTC
CDR3: CASSPTRGENEQYF

V: TRBV2
size: NA
D: TRBD2
J: TRBJ2-1
DNA: TGTGCCAGCAGGGGGACTAGCGTCAACAATGAGCAGTTCTTC
CDR3: CASRGTSVNNEQFF

V: TRBV28
size: NA
D: NA
J: TRBJ1-5
DNA: TGTGCCAGCAGCTCGACAGTAGTAGGCAATCAGCCCCAGCATTTT
CDR3: CASSSTVVGNQPQHF

V: TRBV10-3
size: NA
D: TRBD1
J: TRBJ1-1
DNA: TGTGCCATTGCGGGACAGGGAAACACTGAAGCTTTCTTT
CDR3: CAIAGQGNTEAFF

V: TRBV6-1
size: NA
D: NA
J: TRBJ1-2
DNA: TGTGCCAGCAGCGAGTTAGGGAGCTATGGCTACACCTTC
CDR3: CASSELGSYGYTF

V: TRBV28
size: NA
D: TRBD1
J: TRBJ2-5
DNA: TGTGCCAGCATCCCGCCTCAGGGGGCTGGAGAGACCCAGTACTTC
CDR3: CASIPPQGAGETQYF

V: TRBV5-1
size: NA
D: NA
J: TRBJ2-5
DNA: TGCGCCAGCAGCTTGGGTTCAGTAAAAGAGACCCAGTACTTC
CDR3: CASSLGSVKETQYF

V: TRBV28
size: NA
D: NA
J: TRBJ2-5
DNA: TGTGCCAGCAGAAATCGGCAGGGAGGCGGCGAGACCCAGTACTTC
CDR3: CASRNRQGGGETQYF

V: TRBV15
size: NA
D: NA
J: TRBJ2-2
DNA: TGTGCCACCAGCAGCCGACAGAACACCGGGGAGCTGTTTTTT
CDR3: CATSSRQNTGELFF

V: TRBV7-2
size: NA
D: NA
J: TRBJ1-4
DNA: TGTGCCAGCAGCACCAGACGTCGTGGTAATGAAAAACTGTTTTTT
CDR3: CASSTRRRGNEKLFF

V: TRBV4-2
size: NA
D: TRBD2
J: TRBJ2-7
DNA: TGTGCCAGCAGCCAGGGACTGGGACTAGCGGGCCGATACGAGCAGTACTTC
CDR3: CASSQGLGLAGRYEQYF

V: TRBV29-1
size: NA
D: NA
J: TRBJ1-1
DNA: TGCAGCGTTGAACTTAGGGAAGGGAGCACTGAAGCTTTCTTT
CDR3: CSVELREGSTEAFF

V: TRBV19
size: NA
D: NA
J: TRBJ2-7
DNA: TGTGCCAGTAGTAAAACTACAGGAACCTACGAGCAGTACTTC
CDR3: CASSKTTGTYEQYF

V: TRBV19
size: NA
D: NA
J: TRBJ1-1
DNA: TGTGCCAGTATGAGGGCCCCGGGAACGTCCGAAGCTTTCTTT
CDR3: CASMRAPGTSEAFF

V: TRBV28
size: NA
D: TRBD2
J: TRBJ2-3
DNA: TGTGCCAGCAGTTCCGGGACTAGCGCAGATACGCAGTATTTT
CDR3: CASSSGTSADTQYF

V: TRBV11-2
size: NA
D: NA
J: TRBJ2-5
DNA: TGTGCCAGCAGCTTAGAGGAGACCCAGTACTTC
CDR3: CASSLEETQYF

V: TRBV2
size: once
D: TRBD2
J: TRBJ2-7
DNA: TGTGCCAGCAGTGAGGGGACTAGCGGGAGTCTAGGCGAGCAGTACTTC
CDR3: CASSEGTSGSLGEQYF

V: TRBV28
size: NA
D: NA
J: TRBJ1-1
DNA: TGTGCCAGCAGTTTATTACCCCCCCCGGGGAGGGCTTTCTTT
CDR3: CASSLLPPPGRAFF

V: TRBV7-2
size: NA
D: TRBD2
J: TRBJ2-3
DNA: TGTGCCAGCAGCTCGCGGACTAGCAACACAGATACGCAGTATTTT
CDR3: CASSSRTSNTDTQYF

V: TRBV11-2
size: NA
D: NA
J: TRBJ1-6
DNA: TGTGCCAGCAGCTTAGGATCAACGACGGGGGGCAATTCACCCCTCCACTTT
CDR3: CASSLGSTTGGNSPLHF

V: TRBV6-5
size: NA
D: NA
J: TRBJ1-2
DNA: TGTGCCAGCAGTTTCAGGGGCAACTATGGCTACACCTTC
CDR3: CASSFRGNYGYTF

V: TRBV9
size: NA
D: NA
J: TRBJ2-3
DNA: TGTGCCAGCAGCGTAGCCGATACGCAGTATTTT
CDR3: CASSVADTQYF

V: TRBV5-8
size: NA
D: NA
J: TRBJ1-2
DNA: TGTGCCAGCAGCTTGCAACGGCTACTCTATGGCTACACCTTC
CDR3: CASSLQRLLYGYTF

V: TRBV5-1
size: NA
D: NA
J: TRBJ2-1
DNA: TGCGCCAGCAGCTTGGCCGAGGCCCCTGAGCAGTTCTTC
CDR3: CASSLAEAPEQFF

V: TRBV5-1
size: NA
D: TRBD2
J: TRBJ2-5
DNA: TGCGCCAGCAGCCTGGGACTAGCGGGAGGAGAGACCCAGTACTTC
CDR3: CASSLGLAGGETQYF

V: TRBV7-9
size: NA
D: NA
J: TRBJ1-3
DNA: TGTGCCAGCAGCCCCTCGGGGACGGACACCATATATTTT
CDR3: CASSPSGTDTIYF

V: TRBV12-1
size: NA
D: NA
J: TRBJ2-3
DNA: TGTGCCAGCAGCTTTGCGCGGGCTGCAGATACGCAGTATTTT
CDR3: CASSFARAADTQYF

V: TRBV27
size: NA
D: TRBD1
J: TRBJ2-2
DNA: TGTGCCAGCAGTTTCGGGACAGGACGCGCGCCCGGGGAGCTGTTTTTT
CDR3: CASSFGTGRAPGELFF

V: TRBV29-1
size: NA
D: NA
J: TRBJ2-3
DNA: TGCAGCGTTGACCGGGACTTGCCAGATACGCAGTATTTT
CDR3: CSVDRDLPDTQYF

V: TRBV28
size: once
D: NA
J: TRBJ2-7
DNA: TGTGCCAGCACCCCCGGGGGCGGGAAGTTTTACGAGCAGTACTTC
CDR3: CASTPGGGKFYEQYF